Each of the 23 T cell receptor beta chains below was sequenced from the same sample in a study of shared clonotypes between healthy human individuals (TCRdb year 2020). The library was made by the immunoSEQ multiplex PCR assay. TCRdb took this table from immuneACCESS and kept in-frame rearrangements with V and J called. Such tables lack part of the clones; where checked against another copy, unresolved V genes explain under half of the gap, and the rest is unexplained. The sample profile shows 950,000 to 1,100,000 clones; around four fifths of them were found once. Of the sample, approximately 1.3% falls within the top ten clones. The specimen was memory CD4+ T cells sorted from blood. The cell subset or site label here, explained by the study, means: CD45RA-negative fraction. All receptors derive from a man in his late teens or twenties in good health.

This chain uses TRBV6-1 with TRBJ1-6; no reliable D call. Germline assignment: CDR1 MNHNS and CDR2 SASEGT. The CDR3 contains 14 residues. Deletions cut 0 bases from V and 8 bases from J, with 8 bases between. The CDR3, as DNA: TGTGCCAGCAGTGAAGCCTCCCTTTATTCACCCCTCCACTTT. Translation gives CASSEASLYSPLHF.

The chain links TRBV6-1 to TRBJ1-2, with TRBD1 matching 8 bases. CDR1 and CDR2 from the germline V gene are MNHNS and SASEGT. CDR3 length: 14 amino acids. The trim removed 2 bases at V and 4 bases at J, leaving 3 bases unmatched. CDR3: CASSEIDRGYGYTF. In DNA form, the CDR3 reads TGTGCCAGCAGTGAAATCGACAGGGGCTATGGCTACACCTTC.

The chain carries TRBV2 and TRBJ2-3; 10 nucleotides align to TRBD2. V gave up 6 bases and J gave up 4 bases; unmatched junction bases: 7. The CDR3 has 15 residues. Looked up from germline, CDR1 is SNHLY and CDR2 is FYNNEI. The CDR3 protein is CASRGSGGAADTQYF. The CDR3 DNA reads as TGTGCCAGCAGGGGGAGCGGGGGGGCGGCAGATACGCAGTATTTT.

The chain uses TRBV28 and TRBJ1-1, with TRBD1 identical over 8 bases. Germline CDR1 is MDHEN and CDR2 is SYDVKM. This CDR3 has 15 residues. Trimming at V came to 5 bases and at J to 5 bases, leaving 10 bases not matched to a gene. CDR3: CASSQPTGGRTEAFF. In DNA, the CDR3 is TGTGCCAGCAGTCAACCTACAGGGGGTAGGACTGAAGCTTTCTTT. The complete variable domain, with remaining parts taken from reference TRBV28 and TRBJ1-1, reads DVKVTQSSRYLVKRTGEKVFLECVQDMDHENMFWYRQDPGLGLRLIYFSYDVKMKEKGDIPEGYSVSREKKERFSLILESASTNQTSMYLCASSQPTGGRTEAFFGQGTRLTVV.

The CDR3 sequence: CASSLLLAGERNEQFF. DNA of the CDR3: TGCGCCAGCAGCTTGTTACTAGCGGGAGAACGAAATGAGCAGTTCTTC. The chain has TRBV5-1 and TRBJ2-1; TRBD2 matches 11 bases. J lost 7 bases, V lost 1 base, and 7 bases had no gene match. The CDR3 runs 16 residues. CDR1 is SGHRS, CDR2 YFSETQ, per germline.

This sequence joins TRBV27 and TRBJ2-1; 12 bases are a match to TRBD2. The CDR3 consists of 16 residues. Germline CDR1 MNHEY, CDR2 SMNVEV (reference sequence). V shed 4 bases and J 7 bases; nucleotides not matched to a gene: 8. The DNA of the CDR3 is TGTGCCAGCAGTTCAGCCCTAGCGGGAGGGAAAAATGAGCAGTTCTTC. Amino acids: CASSSALAGGKNEQFF.

CDR3 DNA: TGCAGCGCCGGGCAGTGGGATAACTATGGCTACACCTTC. This codes for CSAGQWDNYGYTF. The rearrangement links TRBV29-1 to TRBJ1-2; D ambiguous. The CDR3 is made up of 13 amino acids. Per germline, CDR1 SQVTM and CDR2 ANQGSEA. V gave up 7 bases and J gave up 1 base, with 13 bases separating them.

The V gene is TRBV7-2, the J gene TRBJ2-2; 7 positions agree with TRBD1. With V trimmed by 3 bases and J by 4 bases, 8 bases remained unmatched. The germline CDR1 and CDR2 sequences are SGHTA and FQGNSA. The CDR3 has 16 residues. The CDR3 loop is CASSFLTGISTGELFF. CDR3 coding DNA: TGTGCCAGCAGCTTCCTGACAGGGATCAGCACCGGGGAGCTGTTTTTT.

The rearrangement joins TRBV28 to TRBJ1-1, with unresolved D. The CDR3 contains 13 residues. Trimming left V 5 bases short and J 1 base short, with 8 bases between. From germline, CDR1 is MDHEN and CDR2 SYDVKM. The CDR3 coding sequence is TGTGCCAGCAGTACACCGAGGAACACTGAAGCTTTCTTT. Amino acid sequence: CASSTPRNTEAFF.

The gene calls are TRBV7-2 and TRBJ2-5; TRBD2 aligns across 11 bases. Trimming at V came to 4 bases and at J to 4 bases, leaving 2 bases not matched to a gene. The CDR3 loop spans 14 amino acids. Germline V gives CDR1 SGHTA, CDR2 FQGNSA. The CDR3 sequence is CASSSSGRIETQYF. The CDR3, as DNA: TGTGCCAGCAGCTCTAGCGGGAGGATAGAGACCCAGTACTTC.

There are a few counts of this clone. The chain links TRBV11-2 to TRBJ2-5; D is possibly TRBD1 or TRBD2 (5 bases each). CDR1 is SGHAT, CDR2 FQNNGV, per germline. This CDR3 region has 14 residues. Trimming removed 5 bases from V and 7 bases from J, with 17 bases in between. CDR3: CASSAGTQRGTQYF. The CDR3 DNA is TGTGCCAGCAGCGCCGGGACCCAACGAGGGACCCAGTACTTC.

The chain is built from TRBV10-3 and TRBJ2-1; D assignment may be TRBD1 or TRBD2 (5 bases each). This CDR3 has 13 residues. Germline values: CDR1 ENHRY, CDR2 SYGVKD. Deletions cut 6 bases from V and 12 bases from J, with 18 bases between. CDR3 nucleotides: TGTGCCATCAGCGGGACCCCCCCCCGGGCGCAGTTCTTC. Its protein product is CAISGTPPRAQFF.

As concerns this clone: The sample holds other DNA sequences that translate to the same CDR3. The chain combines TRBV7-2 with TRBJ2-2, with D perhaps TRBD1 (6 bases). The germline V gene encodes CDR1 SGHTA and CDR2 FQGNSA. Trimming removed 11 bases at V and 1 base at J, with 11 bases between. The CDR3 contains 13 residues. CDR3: CASKGQNTGELFF. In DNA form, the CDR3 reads TGTGCCTCGAAGGGACAGAACACCGGGGAGCTGTTTTTT.

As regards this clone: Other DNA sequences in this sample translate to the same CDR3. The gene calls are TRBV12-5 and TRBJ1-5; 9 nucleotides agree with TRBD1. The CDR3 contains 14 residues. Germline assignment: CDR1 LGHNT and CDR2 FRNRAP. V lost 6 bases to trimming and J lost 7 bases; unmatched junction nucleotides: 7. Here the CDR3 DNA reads TGTGCTAGTGGCCTAGGACAGGGGAACCAGCCCCAGCATTTT. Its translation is CASGLGQGNQPQHF.

CDR3 loop: CASSPESNYGYTF. The CDR3 DNA sequence: TGTGCCAGCTCCCCTGAGTCTAACTATGGCTACACCTTC. The chain couples TRBV18 to TRBJ1-2, with D unresolved. Germline V gives CDR1 KGHSH, CDR2 LQKENI. The CDR3 runs 13 residues. V lost 6 bases, J lost 0 bases, and 8 bases lay in between.

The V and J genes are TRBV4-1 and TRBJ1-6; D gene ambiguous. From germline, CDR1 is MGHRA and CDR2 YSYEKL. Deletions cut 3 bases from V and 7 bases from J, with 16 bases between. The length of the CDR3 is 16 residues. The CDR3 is CASSHGRKLENSPLHF. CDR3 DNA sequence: TGCGCCAGCAGCCATGGCAGGAAATTGGAAAATTCACCCCTCCACTTT.

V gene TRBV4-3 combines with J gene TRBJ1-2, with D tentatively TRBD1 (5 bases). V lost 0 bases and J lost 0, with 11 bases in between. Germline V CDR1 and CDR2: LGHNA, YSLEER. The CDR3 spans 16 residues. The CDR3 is CASSQESGLANYGYTF. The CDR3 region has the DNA TGCGCCAGCAGCCAAGAATCAGGGCTCGCTAACTATGGCTACACCTTC.

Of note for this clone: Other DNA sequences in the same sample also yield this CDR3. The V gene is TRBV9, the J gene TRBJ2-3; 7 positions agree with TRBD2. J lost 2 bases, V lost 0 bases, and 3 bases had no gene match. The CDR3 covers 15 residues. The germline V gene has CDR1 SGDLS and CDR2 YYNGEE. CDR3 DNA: TGTGCCAGCAGCGTAGGGCTAGCGGTCACAGATACGCAGTATTTT. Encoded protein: CASSVGLAVTDTQYF.

CDR3 sequence: CASSLDFGNQPQHF. The CDR3 coding sequence is TGTGCCAGCAGCTTAGATTTCGGCAATCAGCCCCAGCATTTT. The chain recombines TRBV11-2 with TRBJ1-5, with unresolved D. V was trimmed by 0 bases and J by 2 bases, leaving 5 bases between them. CDR3 length: 14 amino acids. Germline loops: CDR1 SGHAT, CDR2 FQNNGV.

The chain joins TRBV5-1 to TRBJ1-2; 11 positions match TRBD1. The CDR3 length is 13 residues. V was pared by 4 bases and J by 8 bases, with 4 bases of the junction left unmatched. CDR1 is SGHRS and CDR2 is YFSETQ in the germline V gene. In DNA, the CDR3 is TGCGCCAGCAGCGCGGGACAGGGGGACGGCTACACCTTC. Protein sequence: CASSAGQGDGYTF.

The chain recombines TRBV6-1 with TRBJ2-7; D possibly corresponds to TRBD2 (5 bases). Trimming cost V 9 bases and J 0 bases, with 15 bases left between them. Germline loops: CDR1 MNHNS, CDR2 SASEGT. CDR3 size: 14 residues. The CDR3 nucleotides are TGTGCCAGTGAGAGCGGAGCCACCTCCTACGAGCAGTACTTC. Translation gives CASESGATSYEQYF.

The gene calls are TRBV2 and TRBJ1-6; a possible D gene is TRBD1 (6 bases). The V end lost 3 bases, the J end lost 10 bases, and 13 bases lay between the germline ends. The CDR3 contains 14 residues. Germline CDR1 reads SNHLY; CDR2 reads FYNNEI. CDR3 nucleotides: TGTGCCAGCAGTGATTCCAGGGGAGTATCACCCCTCCACTTT. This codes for CASSDSRGVSPLHF.

CDR3 loop: CASSLEGLDADTQYF. In DNA, the CDR3 is TGTGCCAGCAGCTTAGAGGGACTAGATGCAGATACGCAGTATTTT. The chain links TRBV7-2 to TRBJ2-3; 8 bases are shared with TRBD2. The CDR3 is made up of 15 amino acids. The germline gives CDR1 SGHTA, CDR2 FQGNSA. V shed 1 base, J shed 4 bases, and the junction held 4 bases outside the gene matches. Supplemented by reference TRBV7-2 and TRBJ2-3, the full variable domain reads GAGVSQSPSNKVTEKGKDVELRCDPISGHTALYWYRQSLGQGLEFLIYFQGNSAPDKSGLPSDRFSAERTGGSVSTLTIQRTQQEDSAVYLCASSLEGLDADTQYFGPGTRLTVL.